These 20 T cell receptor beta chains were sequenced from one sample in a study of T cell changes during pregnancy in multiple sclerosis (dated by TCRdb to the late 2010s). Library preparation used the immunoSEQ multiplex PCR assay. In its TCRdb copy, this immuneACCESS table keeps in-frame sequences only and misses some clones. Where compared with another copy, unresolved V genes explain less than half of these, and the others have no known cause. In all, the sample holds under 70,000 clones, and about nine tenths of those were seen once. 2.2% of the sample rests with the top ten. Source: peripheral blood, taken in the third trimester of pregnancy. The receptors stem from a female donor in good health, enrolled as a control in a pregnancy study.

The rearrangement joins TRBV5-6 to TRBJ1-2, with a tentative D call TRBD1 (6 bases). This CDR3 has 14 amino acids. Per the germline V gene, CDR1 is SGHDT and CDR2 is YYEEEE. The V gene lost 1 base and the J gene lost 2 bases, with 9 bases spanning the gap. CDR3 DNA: TGTGCCAGCAGCTTGATACAGGGAAACTATGGCTACACCTTC. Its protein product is CASSLIQGNYGYTF.

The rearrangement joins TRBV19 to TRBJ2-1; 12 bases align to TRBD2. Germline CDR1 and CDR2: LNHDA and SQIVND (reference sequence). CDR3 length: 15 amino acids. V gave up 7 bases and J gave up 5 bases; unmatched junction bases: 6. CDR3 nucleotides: TGTGCCAGTACCCTAGGACTAGCGGGGAACAATGAGCAGTTCTTC. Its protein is CASTLGLAGNNEQFF.

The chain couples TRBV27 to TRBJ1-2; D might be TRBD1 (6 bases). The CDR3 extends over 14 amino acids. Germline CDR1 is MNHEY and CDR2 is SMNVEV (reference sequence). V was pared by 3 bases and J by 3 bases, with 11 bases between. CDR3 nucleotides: TGTGCCAGCAGTTTTTCAGGGGCTGACTATGGCTACACCTTC. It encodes CASSFSGADYGYTF.

CDR3 loop: CAIRAGVNQPQHF. DNA of the CDR3: TGTGCCATCAGGGCCGGGGTCAATCAGCCCCAGCATTTT. The chain recombines TRBV10-3 with TRBJ1-5; D not resolved. V lost 6 bases and J lost 3, with 9 bases in between. This CDR3 comprises 13 residues. The germline CDR1 and CDR2 sequences are ENHRY and SYGVKD.

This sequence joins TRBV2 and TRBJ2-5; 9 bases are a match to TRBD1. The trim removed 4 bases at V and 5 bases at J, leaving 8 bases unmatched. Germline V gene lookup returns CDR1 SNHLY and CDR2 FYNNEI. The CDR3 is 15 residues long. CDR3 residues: CASSANLGQGETQYF. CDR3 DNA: TGTGCCAGCAGTGCAAACCTGGGACAGGGTGAGACCCAGTACTTC. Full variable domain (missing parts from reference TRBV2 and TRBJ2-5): EPEVTQTPSHQVTQMGQEVILRCVPISNHLYFYWYRQILGQKVEFLVSFYNNEISEKSEIFDDQFSVERPDGSNFTLKIRSTKLEDSAMYFCASSANLGQGETQYFGPGTRLLVL.

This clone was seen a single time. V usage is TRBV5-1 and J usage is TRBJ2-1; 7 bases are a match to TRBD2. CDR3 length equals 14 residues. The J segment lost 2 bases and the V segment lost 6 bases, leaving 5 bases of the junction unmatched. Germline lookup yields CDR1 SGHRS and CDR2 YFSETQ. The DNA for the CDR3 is TGCGCCAGCAACAGCGGGGTAGCCTACAATGAGCAGTTCTTC. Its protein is CASNSGVAYNEQFF.

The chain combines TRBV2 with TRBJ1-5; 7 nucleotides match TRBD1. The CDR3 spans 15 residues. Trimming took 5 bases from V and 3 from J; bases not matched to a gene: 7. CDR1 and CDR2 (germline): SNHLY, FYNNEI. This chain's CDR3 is CASSPGTVSNQPQHF. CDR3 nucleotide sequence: TGTGCCAGCAGTCCCGGGACAGTGTCCAATCAGCCCCAGCATTTT.

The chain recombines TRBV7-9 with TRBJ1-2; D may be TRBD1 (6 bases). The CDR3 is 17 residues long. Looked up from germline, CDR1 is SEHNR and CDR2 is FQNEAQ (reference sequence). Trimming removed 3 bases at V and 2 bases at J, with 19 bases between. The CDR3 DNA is TGTGCCAGCAGCTTGCCGCCTGGGGGGGCGCGGAACTATGGCTACACCTTC. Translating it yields CASSLPPGGARNYGYTF.

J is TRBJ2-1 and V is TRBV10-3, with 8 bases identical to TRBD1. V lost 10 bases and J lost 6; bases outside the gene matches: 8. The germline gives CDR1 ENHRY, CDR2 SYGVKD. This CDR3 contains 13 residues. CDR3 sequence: CATATDRVNEQFF. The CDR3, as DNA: TGTGCCACCGCCACGGACAGGGTCAATGAGCAGTTCTTC.

The CDR3 DNA follows: TGTGCCAGCAGCGAACAGGGGCTCCGGGTTGTATTTCCTGAAAAACTGTTTTTT. Translating it yields CASSEQGLRVVFPEKLFF. The V call is TRBV11-2, the J call TRBJ1-4; 7 nucleotides line up with TRBD1. This CDR3 has 18 amino acids. The germline V gene encodes CDR1 SGHAT and CDR2 FQNNGV. The J segment lost 7 bases and the V segment lost 5 bases, leaving 19 bases of the junction unmatched.

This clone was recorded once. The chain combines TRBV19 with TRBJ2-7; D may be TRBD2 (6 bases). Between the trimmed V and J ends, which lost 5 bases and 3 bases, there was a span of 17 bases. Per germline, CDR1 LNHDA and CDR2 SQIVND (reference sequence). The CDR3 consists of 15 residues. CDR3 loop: CASSRDGPGSYEQYF. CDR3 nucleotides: TGTGCCAGTAGTCGGGACGGCCCCGGGAGCTACGAGCAGTACTTC.

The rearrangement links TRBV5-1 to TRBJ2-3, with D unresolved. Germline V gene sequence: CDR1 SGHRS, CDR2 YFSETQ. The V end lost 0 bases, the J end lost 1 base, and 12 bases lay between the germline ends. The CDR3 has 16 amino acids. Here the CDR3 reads CASSLAAPPGTDTQYF. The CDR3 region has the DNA TGCGCCAGCAGCTTGGCCGCCCCCCCAGGCACAGATACGCAGTATTTT.

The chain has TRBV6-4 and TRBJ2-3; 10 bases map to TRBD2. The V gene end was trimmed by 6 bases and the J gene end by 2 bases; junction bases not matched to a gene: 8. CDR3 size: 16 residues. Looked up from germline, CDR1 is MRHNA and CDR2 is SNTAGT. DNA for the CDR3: TGTGCCAGCAGCCTCCTAGCGGGGGAGGCCACAGATACGCAGTATTTT. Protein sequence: CASSLLAGEATDTQYF.

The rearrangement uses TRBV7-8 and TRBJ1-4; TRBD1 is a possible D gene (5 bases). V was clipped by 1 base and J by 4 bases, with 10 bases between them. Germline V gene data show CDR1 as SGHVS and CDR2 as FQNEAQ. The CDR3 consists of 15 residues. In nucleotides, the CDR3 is TGTGCCAGCAGCTTAGGGGGCGGAAATAATGAAAAACTGTTTTTT. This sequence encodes CASSLGGGNNEKLFF.

CDR3 in amino acids: CASTINSARDSPLHF. The CDR3 DNA follows: TGTGCCAGCACCATAAACTCCGCCCGGGATTCACCCCTCCACTTT. The chain joins TRBV6-1 to TRBJ1-6, with D unresolved. Looked up from germline, CDR1 is MNHNS and CDR2 is SASEGT. V was trimmed by 7 bases and J by 8 bases, leaving 18 bases between them. This CDR3 is 15 amino acids long.

Written as DNA, the CDR3 is TGTGCCAGCACCCTAAGGGGCGCCGGAAACATTCAGTACTTC. Translation: CASTLRGAGNIQYF. The chain is built from TRBV28 and TRBJ2-4; possible D gene TRBD1, 5 bases. In germline, CDR1 is MDHEN, CDR2 SYDVKM. The ends were cut back, 7 bases at V and 6 bases at J, with 16 bases in the middle. This CDR3 has 14 amino acids.

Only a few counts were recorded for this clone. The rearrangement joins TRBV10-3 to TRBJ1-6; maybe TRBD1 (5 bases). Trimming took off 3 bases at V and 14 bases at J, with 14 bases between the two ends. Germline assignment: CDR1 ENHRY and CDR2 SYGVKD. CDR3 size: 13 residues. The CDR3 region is CAISDVGGGALHF. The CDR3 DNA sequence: TGTGCCATCAGTGACGTGGGTGGAGGGGCCCTCCACTTT.

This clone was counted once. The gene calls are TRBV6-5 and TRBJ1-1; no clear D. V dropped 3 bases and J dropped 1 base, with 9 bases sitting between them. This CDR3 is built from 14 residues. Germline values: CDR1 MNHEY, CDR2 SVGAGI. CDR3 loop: CASSYSRENTEAFF. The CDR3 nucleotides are TGTGCCAGCAGTTATTCGAGGGAGAACACTGAAGCTTTCTTT.

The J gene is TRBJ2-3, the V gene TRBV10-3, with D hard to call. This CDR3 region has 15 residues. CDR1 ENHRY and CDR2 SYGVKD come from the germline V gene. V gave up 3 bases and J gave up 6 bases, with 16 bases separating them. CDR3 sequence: CAISDSVRYKDTQYF. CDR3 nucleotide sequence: TGTGCCATCAGTGATTCGGTCAGGTACAAGGATACGCAGTATTTT.

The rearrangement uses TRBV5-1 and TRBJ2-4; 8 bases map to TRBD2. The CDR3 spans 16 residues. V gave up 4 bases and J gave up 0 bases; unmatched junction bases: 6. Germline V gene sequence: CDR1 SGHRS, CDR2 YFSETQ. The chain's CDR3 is CASSPGGSGAKNIQYF. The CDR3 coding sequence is TGCGCCAGCAGCCCGGGGGGGTCTGGAGCCAAAAACATTCAGTACTTC.